The sequence of this T cell receptor (beta chain) was determined in a study of blood T cell repertoires in COVID-19. Study background: Samples of COVID-19 (acute and convalescent) were obtained from the United States, Italy and Spain. T cells, B-cell-depleted T cells, or PBMCs provided the cDNA or gDNA that served as material.

This CDR3 is 13 amino acids long. V shed 3 bases and J shed 0 bases, with 8 bases lying between them. Germline V lookup: CDR1 GTSNPN, CDR2 SVGIG (reference sequence). Study processing details: Scientists estimated how many nucleated cells there were by amplifying reference gene primers. Assay used: immunoSEQ multiplex PCR; TCRdb lists only in-frame clones, some missing. The DNA was the basis for D and trimming; V, J and clone size are from that table. This table has about 150,000 clones, approximately 78% appearing once. The V and J genes are TRBV30 and TRBJ1-2, with a weak D call TRBD1 (6 bases). Sequencing input: peripheral blood. This TCR came from a man older than 75 with acute or convalescent COVID-19. In nucleotides, the CDR3 is TGTGCCTGGAGGGGGACAACTAACTATGGCTACACCTTC. Protein sequence: CAWRGTTNYGYTF.